This T cell receptor (beta chain) was observed in a study of lymphopenia after photon versus proton radiotherapy. The CDR3 consists of 14 residues. The V gene end was trimmed by 3 bases and the J gene end by 2 bases; junction bases not matched to a gene: 4. The germline V gene encodes CDR1 KGHSH and CDR2 LQKENI. The data were produced by immunoSEQ multiplex PCR, yet TCRdb's version contains in-frame clones alone and is incomplete. The sample has 68,000 or so clones, approximately 91% seen once. Study-level points and caveats: Under photons, naive T cells and diversity fell while effector/memory populations rose. Better survival with proton therapy was suggested as possible, not demonstrated. Post-nadir TCR diversity decline inversely tracked overall survival among those who died. After the lymphocyte nadir, photon-treated repertoires showed oligoclonal expansion, especially of CD8+ Temra cells.

A word on this clone: The antigen is undetermined.

The source was peripheral blood, collected from a patient treated with photon-based radiotherapy. The rearrangement joins TRBV18 to TRBJ2-7; 7 positions match TRBD1. The TCR sequence derives from a woman in her sixties or seventies with pancreatic cancer. Here the CDR3 DNA reads TGTGCCAGCTCACCCGACAGGGTTCCCTACGAGCAGTACTTC. This translates into CASSPDRVPYEQYF.